The sequence of this T cell receptor beta chain was determined in a study of shared clonotypes between healthy human individuals. Study summary: Each donor's CD8 memory used one plate, CD8 naive two, each CD4 subset three.

Concerning this clone: What it recognizes is unknown.

Both subsets, CD45RA+ naive and CD45RA-negative memory, were split from the CD4+ cells. Germline values: CDR1 SGHNT, CDR2 YYREEE (reference sequence). Trimming took 7 bases from V and 0 from J, leaving 13 bases between them. The CDR3 is 14 residues long. Findings and caveats of the study: Non-shared clonotypes were found to have lower generation probabilities than the clonotypes that were shared by all four of the sorted-subset donors. Naive subsets tended to show greater estimated richness than memory subsets.

Only in-frame clones appear in the TCRdb table, and some are missing; sequencing was by immunoSEQ multiplex PCR. The sample lists around 2.5 million clones, over 85% occurring once. The chain joins TRBV5-4 to TRBJ1-2, with unresolved D. Sequenced sample: naive CD4+ T cells from PBMCs. Subset defined: CD45RA+ positively selected. This TCR was recovered from a man younger than 35 in good health. Some clones in this sample may be carry-over from other donors' samples. DNA for the CDR3: TGTGCCAGCTCCAGAGGGTCAGCTAACTATGGCTACACCTTC. Translation: CASSRGSANYGYTF.